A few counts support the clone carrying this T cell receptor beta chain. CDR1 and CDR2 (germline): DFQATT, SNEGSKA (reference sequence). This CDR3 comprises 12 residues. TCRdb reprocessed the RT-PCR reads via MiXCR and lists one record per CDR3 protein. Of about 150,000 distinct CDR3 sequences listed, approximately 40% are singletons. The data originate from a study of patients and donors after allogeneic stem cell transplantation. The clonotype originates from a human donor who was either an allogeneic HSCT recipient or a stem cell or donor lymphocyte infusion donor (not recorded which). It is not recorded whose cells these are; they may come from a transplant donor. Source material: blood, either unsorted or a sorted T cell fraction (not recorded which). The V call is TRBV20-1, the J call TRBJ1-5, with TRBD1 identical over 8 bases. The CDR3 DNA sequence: TGCAGCGTGGACAGGGTCAATCAGCCCCAGCATTTT. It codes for CSVDRVNQPQHF.